This T cell receptor beta chain is from a study of blood T cell repertoires in COVID-19. Looking at the study overall: The cDNA or gDNA used as material had been derived from T cells, B-cell-depleted T cells, or PBMCs.

The assay was immunoSEQ multiplex PCR, and TCRdb's table has in-frame clones only and misses some. This sample has roughly 97,000 clones, with 60% to 85% found just once. Losses at the gene ends were 2 bases for V and 5 bases for J; bases not matched to a gene: 5. This CDR3 is 15 amino acids long. Germline-derived CDR1 and CDR2 are SGHTA and FQGNSA. The chain carries TRBV7-2 and TRBJ2-1; the match to TRBD2 covers 8 bases. Material: peripheral blood. The source of this sequence is a man aged 65-85 years with acute or convalescent COVID-19. The CDR3 DNA reads TGTGCCAGCAGCTTATACCTAGCGGGCCACAATGAGCAGTTCTTC. It codes for CASSLYLAGHNEQFF. Full variable domain (missing parts from reference TRBV7-2 and TRBJ2-1): GAGVSQSPSNKVTEKGKDVELRCDPISGHTALYWYRQSLGQGLEFLIYFQGNSAPDKSGLPSDRFSAERTGGSVSTLTIQRTQQEDSAVYLCASSLYLAGHNEQFFGPGTRLTVL.